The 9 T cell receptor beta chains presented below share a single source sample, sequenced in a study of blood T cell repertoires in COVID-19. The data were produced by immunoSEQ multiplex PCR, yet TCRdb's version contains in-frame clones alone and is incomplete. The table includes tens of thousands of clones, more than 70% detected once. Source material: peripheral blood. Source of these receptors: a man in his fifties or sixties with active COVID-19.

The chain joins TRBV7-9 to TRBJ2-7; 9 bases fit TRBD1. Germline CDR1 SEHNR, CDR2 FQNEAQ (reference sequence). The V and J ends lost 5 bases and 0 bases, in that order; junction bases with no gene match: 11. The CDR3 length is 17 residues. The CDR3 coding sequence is TGTGCCAGCAGCCGAAGAACAGGGGGCCCTAGCTCCTACGAGCAGTACTTC. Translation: CASSRRTGGPSSYEQYF.

CDR3 residues: CASSYRRDTGELFF. In DNA, the CDR3 is TGTGCCAGCAGTTACAGGCGGGACACCGGGGAGCTGTTTTTT. J is TRBJ2-2 and V is TRBV6-5, with D tentatively TRBD2 (5 bases). V was trimmed by 2 bases and J by 3 bases, leaving 7 bases between them. The CDR3 has 14 amino acids. Germline V gene data show CDR1 as MNHEY and CDR2 as SVGAGI.

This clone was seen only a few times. DNA of the CDR3: TGTGCCAGCAGCTTAGAGCACCGCAGGGGTGCAAGTGGCTACACCTTC. It codes for CASSLEHRRGASGYTF. The chain links TRBV7-9 to TRBJ1-2; D might be TRBD1 (6 bases). The CDR3 contains 16 residues. In germline, CDR1 is SEHNR, CDR2 FQNEAQ (reference sequence). The V end lost 1 base, the J end lost 7 bases, and 19 bases lay between the germline ends.

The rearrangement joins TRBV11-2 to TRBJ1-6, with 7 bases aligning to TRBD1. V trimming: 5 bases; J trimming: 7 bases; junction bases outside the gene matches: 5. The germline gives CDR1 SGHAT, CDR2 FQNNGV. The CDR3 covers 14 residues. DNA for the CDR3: TGTGCCAGCAGCCCCGACAGGGTAAATTCACCCCTCCACTTT. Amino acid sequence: CASSPDRVNSPLHF.

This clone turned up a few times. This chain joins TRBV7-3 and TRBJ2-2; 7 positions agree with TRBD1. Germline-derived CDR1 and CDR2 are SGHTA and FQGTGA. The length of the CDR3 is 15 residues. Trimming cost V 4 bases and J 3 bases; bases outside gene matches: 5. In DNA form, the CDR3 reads TGTGCCAGCAGCTCCCGGACAGGAGACACCGGGGAGCTGTTTTTT. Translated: CASSSRTGDTGELFF.

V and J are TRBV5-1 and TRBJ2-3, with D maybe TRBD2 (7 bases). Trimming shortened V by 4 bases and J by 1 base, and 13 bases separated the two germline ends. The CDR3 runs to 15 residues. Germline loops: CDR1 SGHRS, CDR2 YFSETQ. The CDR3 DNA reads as TGCGCCAGCAGCCCGTGGGGGGGCGGCACAGATACGCAGTATTTT. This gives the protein CASSPWGGGTDTQYF.

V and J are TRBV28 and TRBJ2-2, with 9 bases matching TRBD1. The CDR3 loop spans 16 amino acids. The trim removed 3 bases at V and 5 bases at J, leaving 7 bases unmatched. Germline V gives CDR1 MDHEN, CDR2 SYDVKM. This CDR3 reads CASSFTGGEGTGELFF. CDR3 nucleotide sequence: TGTGCCAGCAGTTTCACAGGGGGCGAGGGGACCGGGGAGCTGTTTTTT.

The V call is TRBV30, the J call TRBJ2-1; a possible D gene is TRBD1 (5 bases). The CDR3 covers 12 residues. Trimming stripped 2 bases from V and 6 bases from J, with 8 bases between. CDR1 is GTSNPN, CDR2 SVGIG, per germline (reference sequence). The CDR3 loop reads CAWSQGSNEQFF. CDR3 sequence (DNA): TGTGCCTGGAGTCAGGGTTCCAATGAGCAGTTCTTC.

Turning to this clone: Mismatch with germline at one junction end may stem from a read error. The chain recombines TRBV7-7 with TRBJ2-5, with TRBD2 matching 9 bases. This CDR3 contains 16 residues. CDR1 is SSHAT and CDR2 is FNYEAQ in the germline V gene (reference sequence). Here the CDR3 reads CASSPTGAGGKETQYF. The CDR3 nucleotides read TGTGCTAGCAGCCCTACCGGGGCGGGGGGGAAAGAGACCCAGTACTTC.